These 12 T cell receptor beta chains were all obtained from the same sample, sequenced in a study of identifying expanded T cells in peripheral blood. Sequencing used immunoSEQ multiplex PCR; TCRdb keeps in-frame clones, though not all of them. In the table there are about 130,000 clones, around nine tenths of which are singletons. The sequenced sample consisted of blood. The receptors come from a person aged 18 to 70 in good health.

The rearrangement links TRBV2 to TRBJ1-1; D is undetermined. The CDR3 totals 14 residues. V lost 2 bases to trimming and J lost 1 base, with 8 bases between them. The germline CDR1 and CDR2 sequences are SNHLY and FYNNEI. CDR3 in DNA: TGTGCCAGCAGTGAAATGGGTCGGAACACTGAAGCTTTCTTT. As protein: CASSEMGRNTEAFF.

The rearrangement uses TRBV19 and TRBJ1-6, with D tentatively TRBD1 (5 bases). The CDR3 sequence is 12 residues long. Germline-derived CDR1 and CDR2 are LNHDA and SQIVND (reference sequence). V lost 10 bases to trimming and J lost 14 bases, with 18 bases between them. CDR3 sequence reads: CATKGRDVTLHF. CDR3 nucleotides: TGTGCCACCAAAGGCCGGGACGTAACCCTCCACTTT.

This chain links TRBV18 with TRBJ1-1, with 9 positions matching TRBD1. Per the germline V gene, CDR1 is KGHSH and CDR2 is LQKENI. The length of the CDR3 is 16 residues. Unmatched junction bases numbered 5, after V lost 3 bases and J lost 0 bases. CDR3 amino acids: CASSPDRGSLNTEAFF. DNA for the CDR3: TGTGCCAGCTCACCCGACAGGGGGAGTTTGAACACTGAAGCTTTCTTT.

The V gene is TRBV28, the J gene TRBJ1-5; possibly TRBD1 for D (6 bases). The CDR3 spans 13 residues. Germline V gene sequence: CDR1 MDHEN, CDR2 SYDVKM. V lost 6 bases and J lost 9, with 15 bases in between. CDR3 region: CASRAQGLGPQHF. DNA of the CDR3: TGTGCCAGCAGGGCGCAGGGGCTGGGGCCCCAGCATTTT.

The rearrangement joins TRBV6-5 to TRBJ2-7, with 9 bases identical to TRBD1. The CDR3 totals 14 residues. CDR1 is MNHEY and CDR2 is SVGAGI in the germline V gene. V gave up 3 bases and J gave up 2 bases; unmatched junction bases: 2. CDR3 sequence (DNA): TGTGCCAGCAGTTATAGGACAGGGGCCTACGAGCAGTACTTC. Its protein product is CASSYRTGAYEQYF.

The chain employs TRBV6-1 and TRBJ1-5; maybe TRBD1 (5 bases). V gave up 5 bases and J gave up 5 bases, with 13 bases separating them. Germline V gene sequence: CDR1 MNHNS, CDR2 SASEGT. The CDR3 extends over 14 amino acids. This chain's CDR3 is CASSPGREDQPQHF. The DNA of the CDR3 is TGTGCCAGCAGTCCAGGCAGGGAGGATCAGCCCCAGCATTTT.

CDR3 region: CASSLWELAGGPGELFF. CDR3 nucleotides: TGTGCCAGCAGTTTATGGGAACTAGCGGGGGGGCCCGGGGAGCTGTTTTTT. The chain has TRBV28 and TRBJ2-2; 13 positions match TRBD2. The CDR3 has 17 residues. V was clipped by 0 bases and J by 6 bases; unmatched bases: 4. Germline V gene lookup returns CDR1 MDHEN and CDR2 SYDVKM.

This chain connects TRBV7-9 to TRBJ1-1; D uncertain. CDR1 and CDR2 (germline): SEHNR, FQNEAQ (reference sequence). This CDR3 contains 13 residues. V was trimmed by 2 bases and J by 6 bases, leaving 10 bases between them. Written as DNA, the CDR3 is TGTGCCAGCAGCTTAATGGCCGGGGCTGAAGCTTTCTTT. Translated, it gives CASSLMAGAEAFF.

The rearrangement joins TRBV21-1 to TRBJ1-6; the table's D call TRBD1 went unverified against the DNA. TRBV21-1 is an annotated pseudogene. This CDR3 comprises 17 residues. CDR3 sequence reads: CASSNGQHDTWNSPLHF. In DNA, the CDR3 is TGTGCCAGCAGCAATGGACAGCACGACACCTGGAATTCACCCCTCCACTTT.

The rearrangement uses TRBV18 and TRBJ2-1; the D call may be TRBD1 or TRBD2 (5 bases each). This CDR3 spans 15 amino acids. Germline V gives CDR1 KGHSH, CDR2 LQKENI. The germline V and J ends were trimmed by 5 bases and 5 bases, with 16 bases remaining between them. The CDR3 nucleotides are TGTGCCAGCTCATCTCCGGGACCTGGAAACAATGAGCAGTTCTTC. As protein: CASSSPGPGNNEQFF.

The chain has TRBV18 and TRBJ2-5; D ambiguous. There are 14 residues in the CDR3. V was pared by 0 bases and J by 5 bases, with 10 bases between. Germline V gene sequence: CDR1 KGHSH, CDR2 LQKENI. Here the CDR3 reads CASSPPFELETQYF. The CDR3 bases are TGTGCCAGCTCACCACCGTTCGAGTTGGAGACCCAGTACTTC. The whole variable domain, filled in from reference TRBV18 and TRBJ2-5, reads NAGVMQNPRHLVRRRGQEARLRCSPMKGHSHVYWYRQLPEEGLKFMVYLQKENIIDESGMPKERFSAEFPKEGPSILRIQQVVRGDSAAYFCASSPPFELETQYFGPGTRLLVL.

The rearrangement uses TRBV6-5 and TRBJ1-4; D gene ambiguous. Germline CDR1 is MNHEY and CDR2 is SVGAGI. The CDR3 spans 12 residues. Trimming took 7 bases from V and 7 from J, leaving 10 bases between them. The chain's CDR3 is CASTLGVEKLFF. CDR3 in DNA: TGTGCCAGCACCCTTGGGGTTGAAAAACTGTTTTTT.